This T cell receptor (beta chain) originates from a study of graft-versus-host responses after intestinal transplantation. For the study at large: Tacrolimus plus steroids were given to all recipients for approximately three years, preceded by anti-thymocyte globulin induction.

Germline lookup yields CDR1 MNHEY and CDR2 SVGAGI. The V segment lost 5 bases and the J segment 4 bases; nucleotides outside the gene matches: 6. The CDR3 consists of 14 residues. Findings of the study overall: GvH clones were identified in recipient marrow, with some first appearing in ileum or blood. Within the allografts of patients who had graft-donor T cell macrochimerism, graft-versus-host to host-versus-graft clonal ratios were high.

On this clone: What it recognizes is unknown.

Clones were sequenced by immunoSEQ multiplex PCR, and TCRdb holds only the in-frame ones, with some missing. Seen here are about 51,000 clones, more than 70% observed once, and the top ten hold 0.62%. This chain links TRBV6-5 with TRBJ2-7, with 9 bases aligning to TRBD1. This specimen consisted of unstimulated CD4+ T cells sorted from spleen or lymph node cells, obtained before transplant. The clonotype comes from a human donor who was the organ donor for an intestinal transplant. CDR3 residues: CASSTRQGEYEQYF. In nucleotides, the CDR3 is TGTGCCAGCAGTACCCGACAGGGGGAGTACGAGCAGTACTTC.